The T cell receptor beta chain described here comes from a study of T-cell reconstitution after alpha-beta-depleted transplantation in children. The study, taken as a whole, reports: Some patients' high day-60 TCRbeta diversity was attributed to recipient cells surviving conditioning. Newly made T cells mostly supplied T-cell counts and diversity one year after transplant. Several hundred graft clones that had expanded were reportedly the source of alpha-beta T cells about two months after transplant.

A word on this clonotype: Its cognate antigen is unknown.

Library preparation (for TCRbeta) was performed with unique molecular identifiers. Each CDR3 protein gets one entry after TCRdb re-called the PCR reads with MiXCR. The sample holds some 840,000 distinct CDR3 sequences, about 15% seen once. This CDR3 comprises 12 residues. V lost 11 bases to trimming and J lost 5 bases; unmatched junction nucleotides: 7. Germline loops: CDR1 PRHDT, CDR2 FYEKMQ (reference sequence). This chain links TRBV13 with TRBJ2-3; 7 bases align to TRBD1. This TCR came from a male patient younger than 18 who had a stem cell transplant for acute lymphoblastic leukemia, so the T cells may come from the graft donor. The material was PBMCs, mostly from graft donor cells, obtained 360 days after TCRalphabeta/CD19-depleted stem cell transplant. The CDR3 region is CAGSQGKDTQYF. CDR3 bases: TGTGCCGGATCACAGGGGAAAGATACGCAGTATTTT.